The rows below give T cell receptor beta chains drawn from one sample of a study of graft-versus-host responses after intestinal transplantation. Their specific antigens are unknown. Profiled with immunoSEQ multiplex PCR; TCRdb holds only in-frame clones, not every one. The sample contains about 93,000 clones, roughly four fifths of which appear only once. Sequenced here: unstimulated CD4+ T cells sorted from spleen or lymph node cells, sampled before intestinal transplant. These receptors all stem from a human donor who received an intestinal transplant. The CDR3 runs from the conserved cysteine through the conserved F or W. Each record gives: V gene, clone size, J gene, D gene, CDR3 protein, CDR3 DNA. D genes are given only for firm matches. Clone size appears in some rows only: once, few, many, or a class for an expanded clone.

v_call: TRBV28
clone_size: .
j_call: TRBJ1-2
d_call: .
cdr3_aa: CASSTPQGVGGYTF
cdr3_nt: TGTGCCAGCAGTACCCCTCAGGGTGTCGGAGGCTACACCTTC

v_call: TRBV5-6
clone_size: .
j_call: TRBJ1-1
d_call: .
cdr3_aa: CASTLGGYTEAFF
cdr3_nt: TGTGCCAGCACCCTCGGGGGATACACTGAAGCTTTCTTT

v_call: TRBV5-1
clone_size: .
j_call: TRBJ2-5
d_call: TRBD2
cdr3_aa: CASSLSLTLAGAETQYF
cdr3_nt: TGCGCCAGCAGCTTGAGCCTTACACTAGCGGGGGCCGAGACCCAGTACTTC

v_call: TRBV10-3
clone_size: .
j_call: TRBJ1-3
d_call: .
cdr3_aa: CAISGEAGNTIYF
cdr3_nt: TGTGCCATCAGTGGGGAGGCTGGAAACACCATATATTTT

v_call: TRBV7-2
clone_size: once
j_call: TRBJ1-6
d_call: .
cdr3_aa: CASSKDRLGNSPLHF
cdr3_nt: TGTGCCAGCAGCAAAGACAGGTTAGGGAATTCACCCCTCCACTTT

v_call: TRBV6-1
clone_size: few
j_call: TRBJ1-1
d_call: .
cdr3_aa: CASSARRAGNTEAFF
cdr3_nt: TGTGCCAGCAGTGCTCGGCGCGCGGGGAACACTGAAGCTTTCTTT

v_call: TRBV28
clone_size: few
j_call: TRBJ1-1
d_call: .
cdr3_aa: CASRPGTLEAFF
cdr3_nt: TGTGCCAGCCGCCCCGGGACACTCGAAGCTTTCTTT

v_call: TRBV6-1
clone_size: few
j_call: TRBJ2-7
d_call: .
cdr3_aa: CASTEERTQYF
cdr3_nt: TGTGCCAGCACAGAGGAGAGAACACAGTACTTC

v_call: TRBV4-2
clone_size: .
j_call: TRBJ2-1
d_call: TRBD2
cdr3_aa: CASSQVGTSGVYNEQFF
cdr3_nt: TGTGCCAGCAGCCAAGTAGGGACTAGCGGGGTCTACAATGAGCAGTTCTTC

v_call: TRBV29-1
clone_size: .
j_call: TRBJ2-2
d_call: .
cdr3_aa: CSVETGVGTGELFF
cdr3_nt: TGCAGCGTTGAGACGGGGGTAGGCACCGGGGAGCTGTTTTTT

v_call: TRBV2
clone_size: .
j_call: TRBJ2-2
d_call: TRBD1
cdr3_aa: CATDQQGARIGELFF
cdr3_nt: TGTGCCACCGACCAACAGGGGGCAAGGATCGGGGAGCTGTTTTTT

v_call: TRBV7-9
clone_size: .
j_call: TRBJ2-7
d_call: .
cdr3_aa: CASRNSEQYF
cdr3_nt: TGTGCCAGCAGGAATAGCGAGCAGTACTTC

v_call: TRBV28
clone_size: .
j_call: TRBJ1-2
d_call: TRBD1
cdr3_aa: CASRQGVGANYGYTF
cdr3_nt: TGTGCCAGCAGACAGGGGGTTGGCGCTAACTATGGCTACACCTTC

v_call: TRBV5-6
clone_size: .
j_call: TRBJ1-2
d_call: .
cdr3_aa: CASSFGQIFNYGYTF
cdr3_nt: TGTGCCAGCAGTTTCGGACAGATTTTTAACTATGGCTACACCTTC

v_call: TRBV4-1
clone_size: .
j_call: TRBJ2-7
d_call: TRBD1
cdr3_aa: CASSRSTGYEQYF
cdr3_nt: TGCGCCAGCAGTCGATCGACAGGGTACGAGCAGTACTTC

v_call: TRBV7-7
clone_size: .
j_call: TRBJ1-3
d_call: .
cdr3_aa: CASSLRDTGNTIYF
cdr3_nt: TGTGCTAGCAGCTTAAGAGACACAGGAAACACCATATATTTT

v_call: TRBV2
clone_size: .
j_call: TRBJ1-2
d_call: .
cdr3_aa: CASTLASNYGYTF
cdr3_nt: TGTGCCAGCACCCTAGCCTCAAACTATGGCTACACCTTC

v_call: TRBV2
clone_size: .
j_call: TRBJ2-5
d_call: TRBD2
cdr3_aa: CASRPSGGPGTQYF
cdr3_nt: TGTGCCAGCAGGCCTAGCGGGGGTCCGGGGACCCAGTACTTC

v_call: TRBV30
clone_size: .
j_call: TRBJ2-7
d_call: .
cdr3_aa: CAWNRGSYEQYF
cdr3_nt: TGTGCCTGGAACCGCGGCTCCTACGAGCAGTACTTC

v_call: TRBV5-1
clone_size: .
j_call: TRBJ2-1
d_call: TRBD2
cdr3_aa: CASSFREGSYNEQFF
cdr3_nt: TGCGCCAGCAGCTTTCGGGAGGGCTCCTACAATGAGCAGTTCTTC

v_call: TRBV6-5
clone_size: .
j_call: TRBJ2-7
d_call: .
cdr3_aa: CASSLSVGPYEQYF
cdr3_nt: TGTGCCAGCAGTTTGTCAGTGGGGCCGTACGAGCAGTACTTC

v_call: TRBV2
clone_size: .
j_call: TRBJ2-2
d_call: .
cdr3_aa: CASTAQAGELFF
cdr3_nt: TGTGCCAGCACTGCGCAGGCGGGGGAGCTGTTTTTT

v_call: TRBV5-6
clone_size: .
j_call: TRBJ2-5
d_call: TRBD2
cdr3_aa: CASSLALGAGDGETQYF
cdr3_nt: TGTGCCAGCAGCTTGGCCTTGGGAGCGGGAGATGGGGAGACCCAGTACTTC

v_call: TRBV7-3
clone_size: .
j_call: TRBJ2-1
d_call: .
cdr3_aa: CASSLTREPHNEQFF
cdr3_nt: TGTGCCAGCAGCTTAACGCGGGAACCGCACAATGAGCAGTTCTTC

v_call: TRBV5-1
clone_size: .
j_call: TRBJ2-2
d_call: TRBD1
cdr3_aa: CASSPRGPGASAGELFF
cdr3_nt: TGCGCCAGCAGCCCGAGGGGGCCCGGGGCCTCGGCCGGGGAGCTGTTTTTT

v_call: TRBV7-3
clone_size: few
j_call: TRBJ2-7
d_call: .
cdr3_aa: CASSPVTWSEQYF
cdr3_nt: TGTGCCAGCAGCCCAGTGACTTGGTCCGAGCAGTACTTC

v_call: TRBV5-1
clone_size: .
j_call: TRBJ1-1
d_call: .
cdr3_aa: CASSSGLRNTEAFF
cdr3_nt: TGCGCCAGCAGCTCGGGACTCAGGAACACTGAAGCTTTCTTT

v_call: TRBV2
clone_size: .
j_call: TRBJ2-7
d_call: TRBD1
cdr3_aa: CASRSTTGGSAYEQYF
cdr3_nt: TGTGCCAGCAGGTCTACTACAGGGGGCAGCGCCTACGAGCAGTACTTC

v_call: TRBV2
clone_size: .
j_call: TRBJ2-7
d_call: TRBD2
cdr3_aa: CASSERTSTYEQYF
cdr3_nt: TGTGCCAGCAGTGAAAGGACTAGCACCTACGAGCAGTACTTC

v_call: TRBV5-4
clone_size: .
j_call: TRBJ2-1
d_call: .
cdr3_aa: CASSLDLYNEQFF
cdr3_nt: TGTGCCAGCAGCTTGGACTTATACAATGAGCAGTTCTTC

v_call: TRBV7-6
clone_size: once
j_call: TRBJ1-1
d_call: .
cdr3_aa: CASSLAPGEERTEAFF
cdr3_nt: TGTGCCAGCAGCTTAGCGCCAGGGGAAGAACGCACTGAAGCTTTCTTT

v_call: TRBV20-1
clone_size: once
j_call: TRBJ1-1
d_call: .
cdr3_aa: CSASMNTEAFF
cdr3_nt: TGCAGTGCGTCCATGAACACTGAAGCTTTCTTT

v_call: TRBV29-1
clone_size: .
j_call: TRBJ2-7
d_call: TRBD1
cdr3_aa: CSVFGIPGQGYEQYF
cdr3_nt: TGCAGCGTTTTTGGGATACCGGGACAGGGCTACGAGCAGTACTTC

v_call: TRBV11-2
clone_size: .
j_call: TRBJ2-2
d_call: .
cdr3_aa: CASSQRVRTGELFF
cdr3_nt: TGTGCCAGCAGCCAACGAGTAAGAACCGGGGAGCTGTTTTTT